These T cell receptor beta chains were read from a single sample in a study of early T cells in non-severe SARS-CoV-2 infection. TCRdb ran MiXCR on the 5' RACE reads and lists one entry per CDR3 protein. The data show 68,000 or so distinct CDR3 sequences, roughly an eighth seen once. Material: whole blood. The receptor source for this set is an adult who was a healthcare worker with PCR-confirmed SARS-CoV-2 infection or an uninfected control (not recorded which). CDR3s include the opening cysteine and the closing phenylalanine or tryptophan. The D gene is left open where the match is weak. Size values are once, few and many counts, or a class for expanded clones, and some rows have none.

J: TRBJ2-7; V: TRBV7-9; D: TRBD1; size: .; DNA: TGTGCCAGCAGTTCCGGACAGGACTCCTACGAGCAGTACTTC; CDR3: CASSSGQDSYEQYF
J: TRBJ1-3; V: TRBV4-3; D: TRBD1; size: .; DNA: TGCGCCAGCAGCCTTCACAGGGGGCCAGGAAACACCATATATTTT; CDR3: CASSLHRGPGNTIYF
J: TRBJ1-2; V: TRBV9; D: .; size: .; DNA: TGTGCCAGCAGCGTAGCCCCCATGGGTCGCTACACCTTC; CDR3: CASSVAPMGRYTF
J: TRBJ1-6; V: TRBV7-9; D: .; size: many; DNA: TGTGCCAGCAGCTCACTACGTACAGGTCGGGTTTTGTCACCCCTCCACTTT; CDR3: CASSSLRTGRVLSPLHF
J: TRBJ1-5; V: TRBV19; D: .; size: .; DNA: TGTGCCAGTAGTATAGGGGGCAATCAGCCCCAGCATTTT; CDR3: CASSIGGNQPQHF
J: TRBJ2-3; V: TRBV7-9; D: TRBD1; size: .; DNA: TGTGCCAGCAGCTGGTCCGGGACAGCCACAGATACGCAGTATTTT; CDR3: CASSWSGTATDTQYF
J: TRBJ2-2; V: TRBV2; D: .; size: few; DNA: TGTGCCAGCGCCGGAGACAGGCGCGGCGGGGAGCTGTTTTTT; CDR3: CASAGDRRGGELFF
J: TRBJ1-6; V: TRBV28; D: TRBD1; size: few; DNA: TGTGCCAGCAGGAGACAGGGGAATAATTCACCCCTCCACTTT; CDR3: CASRRQGNNSPLHF
J: TRBJ2-2; V: TRBV7-9; D: .; size: few; DNA: TGTGCCAGCACCGGTGGGACTCCCGGGGAGCTGTTTTTT; CDR3: CASTGGTPGELFF
J: TRBJ1-6; V: TRBV10-2; D: TRBD1; size: few; DNA: TGCGCCAGCAGCTCGGGCAGGGGGACGCATTCACCCCTCCACTTT; CDR3: CASSSGRGTHSPLHF
J: TRBJ2-3; V: TRBV6-1; D: .; size: .; DNA: TGTGCCAGCAGTGAAGCGCTAGTTGTCCAGCTGAGCACAGATACGCAGTATTTT; CDR3: CASSEALVVQLSTDTQYF
J: TRBJ2-5; V: TRBV19; D: .; size: many; DNA: TGTGCCAGTAGTCCGACGGCAGGGATTGAGACCCAGTACTTC; CDR3: CASSPTAGIETQYF
J: TRBJ2-3; V: TRBV29-1; D: TRBD2; size: many; DNA: TGCAGCGTCCGACGTACCAGCGGGGGGGCGGATACGCAGTATTTT; CDR3: CSVRRTSGGADTQYF
J: TRBJ2-3; V: TRBV20-1; D: .; size: .; DNA: TGCAGTGCTACCACCCTAGCATACGCAGATACGCAGTATTTT; CDR3: CSATTLAYADTQYF
J: TRBJ2-5; V: TRBV14; D: .; size: few; DNA: TGTGCCAGCAGCCAAATCGACGGCCAAGAGACCCAGTACTTC; CDR3: CASSQIDGQETQYF
J: TRBJ1-1; V: TRBV12-3/TRBV12-4; D: .; size: few; DNA: TGTGCCAGCAGTTGGAAGAACACTGAAGCTTTCTTT; CDR3: CASSWKNTEAFF
J: TRBJ2-7; V: TRBV2; D: TRBD1; size: few; DNA: TGTGCCAGCAGTGGGACAGGGTACGAGCAGTACTTC; CDR3: CASSGTGYEQYF
J: TRBJ2-1; V: TRBV5-1; D: TRBD2; size: .; DNA: TGCGCCAGCAGCCCGTTAGCGGGGGCCAAGATCGAGCAGTTCTTC; CDR3: CASSPLAGAKIEQFF
J: TRBJ2-3; V: TRBV5-1; D: .; size: many; DNA: TGCGCCAGCAGCTTGGCCCGGGGGTTCGCCACAGATACGCAGTATTTT; CDR3: CASSLARGFATDTQYF
J: TRBJ2-7; V: TRBV29-1; D: TRBD2; size: .; DNA: TGCAGCGTCCGGCCCCCGGGGGGCGAGCAGTACTTC; CDR3: CSVRPPGGEQYF
J: TRBJ2-2; V: TRBV29-1; D: .; size: many; DNA: TGCAGCGTTCGTGTAGTAATCACCGGGGAGCTGTTTTTT; CDR3: CSVRVVITGELFF
J: TRBJ2-3; V: TRBV20-1; D: TRBD2; size: .; DNA: TGCAGTGTACGGCGGGGGAGCACAGATACGCAGTATTTT; CDR3: CSVRRGSTDTQYF
J: TRBJ2-2; V: TRBV27; D: TRBD1; size: many; DNA: TGTGCCAGCAGTGGGGACAGGGGAGACACCGGGGAGCTGTTTTTT; CDR3: CASSGDRGDTGELFF
J: TRBJ1-5; V: TRBV25-1; D: .; size: many; DNA: TGTGCCAGCAGTGATGGGGGCGGGCAGCCCCAGCATTTT; CDR3: CASSDGGGQPQHF
J: TRBJ1-1; V: TRBV18; D: TRBD1; size: many; DNA: TGTGCCAGCTCACAGGGACAGGGGGCTGAAGCTTTCTTT; CDR3: CASSQGQGAEAFF
J: TRBJ2-5; V: TRBV10-2; D: TRBD1; size: few; DNA: TGCGCCAGAGGGACAGGGCAAGAGACCCAGTACTTC; CDR3: CARGTGQETQYF
J: TRBJ2-7; V: TRBV7-2; D: .; size: .; DNA: TGTGCCAGCAGCCAAGACTACGAGCAGTACTTC; CDR3: CASSQDYEQYF
J: TRBJ1-2; V: TRBV6-1; D: .; size: many; DNA: TGTGCCGGATCCTCACGGGACACTCCGGCCTACACCTTC; CDR3: CAGSSRDTPAYTF
J: TRBJ1-5; V: TRBV19; D: TRBD1; size: .; DNA: TGTGCCAGTGCAGGGGGTTACAATCAGCCCCAGCATTTT; CDR3: CASAGGYNQPQHF
J: TRBJ2-3; V: TRBV6-2/TRBV6-3; D: TRBD2; size: many; DNA: TGTGCCAGCAGTTACCGCCTGACTAGCAGAGACACAGATACGCAGTATTTT; CDR3: CASSYRLTSRDTDTQYF